A selection of T cell receptor beta chains follows, all from one sample in a study of blood T cell repertoires in COVID-19. The table came from immunoSEQ multiplex PCR; TCRdb's copy has only in-frame clones and leaves some out. The sample contains more than 150,000 clones, 65% to 80% of which appear only once. The source material was peripheral blood. The source is a man aged 45-60 years who had recovered from COVID-19. The CDR3 runs from the conserved cysteine through the conserved F or W. A D gene is named only where the DNA matches it firmly. Where a row states a size, it is once, few, many or the class of an expanded clone; other rows omit it.

TRBV4-3	NA	TRBD2	TRBJ2-3	TGCGCCAGCAGCCAAGCACTAACGGGAGGAGCTGCTAGCACAGATACGCAGTATTTT	CASSQALTGGAASTDTQYF
TRBV30	NA	TRBD2	TRBJ2-5	TGTGCCTGGATCTCGGGACTAGCGGGACAAGAGACCCAGTACTTC	CAWISGLAGQETQYF
TRBV5-1	NA	NA	TRBJ1-3	TGCGCCAGCAGCTTATTGGGGGCGCGGACTGGAAACACCATATATTTT	CASSLLGARTGNTIYF
TRBV30	NA	TRBD2	TRBJ2-1	TGTGCCTGGAGTGAAACTAGCGGGAATTTCAATGAGCAGTTCTTC	CAWSETSGNFNEQFF
TRBV5-1	NA	NA	TRBJ2-7	TGCGCCAGCAGCTTGTCCCCCCTGGGGCTATACGAGCAGTACTTC	CASSLSPLGLYEQYF
TRBV4-1	NA	TRBD1	TRBJ2-3	TGCGCCAGCAGCCAAGCCACAGGGGAGAGCACAGATACGCAGTATTTT	CASSQATGESTDTQYF
TRBV19	NA	TRBD1	TRBJ2-5	TGTGCCAGTAGTGCCGGACAGGGGACAGCGTGGGAGACCCAGTACTTC	CASSAGQGTAWETQYF
TRBV30	NA	NA	TRBJ2-2	TGTGCCTGGAGGGATATCACAGCGAACACCGGGGAGCTGTTTTTT	CAWRDITANTGELFF
TRBV19	NA	NA	TRBJ2-3	TGTGCCAGTAGTATAAATCCCAACACAGATACGCAGTATTTT	CASSINPNTDTQYF
TRBV14	NA	TRBD2	TRBJ2-5	TGTGCCAGCAGCCAAATAGCGGGAGGGTTCCCAGAGACCCAGTACTTC	CASSQIAGGFPETQYF
TRBV29-1	NA	NA	TRBJ2-2	TGCAGCGTTGAAGATCTGGTGCCCAAAGGGGCGAACCCGAACACCGGGGAGCTGTTTTTT	CSVEDLVPKGANPNTGELFF
TRBV29-1	NA	TRBD2	TRBJ2-2	TGCAGCGTTGGTATGTCGGCGGGAGGGAACACCGGGGAGCTGTTTTTT	CSVGMSAGGNTGELFF
TRBV11-3	NA	NA	TRBJ2-2	TGTGCCAGCAGCTTCGGGGGAATGGGCACCGGGGAGCTGTTTTTT	CASSFGGMGTGELFF
TRBV4-2	NA	TRBD1	TRBJ2-1	TGTGCCAGCAGCGTCGGGACAGGGGCCCAGTTCGGGCAGTTCTTC	CASSVGTGAQFGQFF
TRBV19	NA	TRBD2	TRBJ2-1	TGTGCCAGTAAACTAGCGGACTACAATGAGCAGTTCTTC	CASKLADYNEQFF
TRBV10-3	few	TRBD2	TRBJ2-7	TGTGCCATCAGCGAGAAGACTAGCGGGATGAACGAGCAGTACTTC	CAISEKTSGMNEQYF
TRBV5-4	NA	NA	TRBJ1-1	TGTGCCAGCAGCTACAGGGAAAGGGATGAAGCTTTCTTT	CASSYRERDEAFF
TRBV15	NA	TRBD1	TRBJ2-7	TGTGCCACCAGCAGGAGTCCGGGACAGGGCTACGAGCAGTACTTC	CATSRSPGQGYEQYF
TRBV7-2	NA	TRBD2	TRBJ2-3	TGTGCCAGCAGCTTGTATAGCGGGAGGGAGCAGTATTTT	CASSLYSGREQYF
TRBV21-1	NA	NA	TRBJ2-7	TGTGCCAGCAGCAAACGGGACAGGGTGACCTACGAGCAGTACTTC	CASSKRDRVTYEQYF